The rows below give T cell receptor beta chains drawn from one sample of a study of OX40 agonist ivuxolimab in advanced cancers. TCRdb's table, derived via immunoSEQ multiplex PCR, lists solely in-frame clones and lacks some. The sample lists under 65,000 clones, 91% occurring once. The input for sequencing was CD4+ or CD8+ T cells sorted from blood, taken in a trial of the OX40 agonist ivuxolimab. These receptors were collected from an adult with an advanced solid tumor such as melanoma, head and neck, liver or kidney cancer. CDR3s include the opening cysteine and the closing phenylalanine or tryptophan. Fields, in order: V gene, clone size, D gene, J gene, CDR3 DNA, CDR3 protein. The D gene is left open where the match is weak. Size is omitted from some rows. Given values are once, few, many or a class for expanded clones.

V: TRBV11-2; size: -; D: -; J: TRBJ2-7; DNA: TGTGCCAGCAGCTTAGGACTAGAGGAATTCTACGAGCAGTACTTC; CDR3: CASSLGLEEFYEQYF
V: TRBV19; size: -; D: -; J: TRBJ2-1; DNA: TGTGCCAGTAGTATCTCGGCGGGCCTGTACAATGAGCAGTTCTTC; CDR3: CASSISAGLYNEQFF
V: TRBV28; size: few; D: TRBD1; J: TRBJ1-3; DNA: TGTGCCAGCTTACAGGGGGGCCCTCGCCCTGGAAACACCATATATTTT; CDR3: CASLQGGPRPGNTIYF
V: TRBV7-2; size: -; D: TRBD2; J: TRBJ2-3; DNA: TGTGCCAGCAGCTTAGTTCTTAGCGGGACCACAGATACGCAGTATTTT; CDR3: CASSLVLSGTTDTQYF
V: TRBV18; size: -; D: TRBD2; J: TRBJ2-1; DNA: TGTGCCAGCTCACCACCGGAGACTAGCGGGAGTAATGAGCAGTTCTTC; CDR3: CASSPPETSGSNEQFF
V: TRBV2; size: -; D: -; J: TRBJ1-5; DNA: TGTGCCAGCAGTGAAGAGATGATGTCAGTTAGCAATCAGCCCCAGCATTTT; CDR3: CASSEEMMSVSNQPQHF
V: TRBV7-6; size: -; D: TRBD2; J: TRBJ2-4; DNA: TGTGCCAGCAGCCCCCGGGGAGGGGCAAAAAACATTCAGTACTTC; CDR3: CASSPRGGAKNIQYF
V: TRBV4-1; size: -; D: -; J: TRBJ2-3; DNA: TGCGCCAGCAGCCAGCCGGCCGGGCCCACCACAGATACGCAGTATTTT; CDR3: CASSQPAGPTTDTQYF
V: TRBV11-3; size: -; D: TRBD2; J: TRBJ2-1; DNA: TGTGCCAGCAGCTTAGAGAGGACTAGTCGTCCATACAATGAGCAGTTCTTC; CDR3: CASSLERTSRPYNEQFF
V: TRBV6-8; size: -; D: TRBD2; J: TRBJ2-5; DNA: TGTGCCAGCAGTTTAACTAGCGGCCAAGAGACCCAGTACTTC; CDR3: CASSLTSGQETQYF
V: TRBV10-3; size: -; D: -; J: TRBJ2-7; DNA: TGTGCCATCAACCCAGGGACGAGCTCCTACGAGCAGTACTTC; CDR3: CAINPGTSSYEQYF
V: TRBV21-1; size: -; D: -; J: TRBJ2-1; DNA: TGTGCCAGCAGCTTTAGTGACTTCGTGACAGACTACAATGAGCAGTTCTTC; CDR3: CASSFSDFVTDYNEQFF
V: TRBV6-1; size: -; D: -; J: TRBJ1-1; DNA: TGTGCCAGCAGTGAAAACAGCCTGAACACTGAAGCTTTCTTT; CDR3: CASSENSLNTEAFF
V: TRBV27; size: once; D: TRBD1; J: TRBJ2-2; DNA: TGTGCCAGCAGTTTACGACAGACAGGGTTTAACGGGGAGCTGTTTTTT; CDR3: CASSLRQTGFNGELFF
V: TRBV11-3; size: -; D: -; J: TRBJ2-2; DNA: TGTGCCAGCAGCTTAACGGGACCGAACACCGGGGAGCTGTTTTTT; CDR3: CASSLTGPNTGELFF
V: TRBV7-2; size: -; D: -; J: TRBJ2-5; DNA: TGTGCCAGCAGCTTCATCTCAGAGACCCAGTACTTC; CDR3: CASSFISETQYF
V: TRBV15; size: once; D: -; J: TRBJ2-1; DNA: TGTGCCACCAGCTTAGACGGAACCTCCTACAATGAGCAGTTCTTC; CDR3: CATSLDGTSYNEQFF
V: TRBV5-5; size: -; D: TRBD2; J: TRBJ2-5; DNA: TGTGCCAGCAGCCCAGGCGGGGGAGAGACCCAGTACTTC; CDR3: CASSPGGGETQYF
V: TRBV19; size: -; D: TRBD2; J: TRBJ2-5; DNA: TGTGCCAGTAGCACCACTAGCGGGGAGCCTGGGACCCAGTACTTC; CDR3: CASSTTSGEPGTQYF
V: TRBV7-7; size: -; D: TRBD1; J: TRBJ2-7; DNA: TGTGCCAGCAGCTCGACCGGGACAGGGGCCCCAGAGAGCTCCTACGAGCAGTACTTC; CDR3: CASSSTGTGAPESSYEQYF
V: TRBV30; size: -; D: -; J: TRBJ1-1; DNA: TGTGCCTGGAGCCCCAGGGCCGACACTGAAGCTTTCTTT; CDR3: CAWSPRADTEAFF
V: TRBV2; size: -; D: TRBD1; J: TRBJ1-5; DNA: TGTGCCAGCAGCTCCGACGAGGGGGCTAGCAATCAGCCCCAGCATTTT; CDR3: CASSSDEGASNQPQHF
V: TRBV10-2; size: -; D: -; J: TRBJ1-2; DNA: TGCGCCAGCAGTCCGGGACACAACTATGGCTACACCTTC; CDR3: CASSPGHNYGYTF
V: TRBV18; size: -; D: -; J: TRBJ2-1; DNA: TGTGCCAGCTCACCACCCGCGATAACCTACAATGAGCAGTTCTTC; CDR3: CASSPPAITYNEQFF
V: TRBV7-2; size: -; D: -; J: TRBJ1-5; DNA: TGTGCCAGCAGCTTAGTGGAAGATCAGCCCCAGCATTTT; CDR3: CASSLVEDQPQHF
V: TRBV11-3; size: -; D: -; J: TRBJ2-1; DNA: TGTGCCAGCTCTTCCGCCCGGGTATTTGAGCAGTTCTTC; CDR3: CASSSARVFEQFF
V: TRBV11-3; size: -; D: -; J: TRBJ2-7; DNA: TGTGCCAGCAGCCCCGGGACGCGCGAGCAGTACTTC; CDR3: CASSPGTREQYF
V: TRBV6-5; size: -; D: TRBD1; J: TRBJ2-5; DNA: TGTGCCAGCAGTAGGGAAACAGGGGCAGAGGGGACCCAGTACTTC; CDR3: CASSRETGAEGTQYF
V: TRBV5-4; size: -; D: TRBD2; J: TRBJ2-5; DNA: TGTGCCAGCAGCTTAGCGGGAGCAGAGACCCAGTACTTC; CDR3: CASSLAGAETQYF
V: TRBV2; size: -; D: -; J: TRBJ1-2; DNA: TGTGCCAGCAGCCAAGAAAGCGTCCTACCGCACTATGGCTACACCTTC; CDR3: CASSQESVLPHYGYTF
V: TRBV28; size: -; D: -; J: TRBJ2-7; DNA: TGTGCCAGCAGTTCCACGGACGGAACCTACGAGCAGTACTTC; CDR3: CASSSTDGTYEQYF
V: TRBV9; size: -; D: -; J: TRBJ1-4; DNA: TGTGCCAGCAGCGTCGGGATAACGGAACCTAATGAAAAACTGTTTTTT; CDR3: CASSVGITEPNEKLFF
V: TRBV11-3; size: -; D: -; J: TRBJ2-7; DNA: TGTGCCAGCAGCTTAGTAACGGTGGGGGAGCAGTACTTC; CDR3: CASSLVTVGEQYF
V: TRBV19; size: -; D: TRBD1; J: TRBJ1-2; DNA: TGTGCCAGTAGTATGGGACAGACCAACTATGGCTACACCTTC; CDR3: CASSMGQTNYGYTF
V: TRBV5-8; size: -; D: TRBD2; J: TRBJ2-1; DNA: TGTGCCAGCAGCCGAACCGGGACTAGCGGATACAATGAGCAGTTCTTC; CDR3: CASSRTGTSGYNEQFF
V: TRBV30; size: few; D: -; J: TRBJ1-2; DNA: TGTGCCTGGACCGCTGCTACAGTACGCTACACCTTC; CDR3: CAWTAATVRYTF
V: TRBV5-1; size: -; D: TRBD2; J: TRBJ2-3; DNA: TGCGCCAGCAGCTTGCCGCTAGCGGGAGGGACTAGCACAGATACGCAGTATTTT; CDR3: CASSLPLAGGTSTDTQYF
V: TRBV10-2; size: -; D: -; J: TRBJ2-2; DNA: TGCGCCAGCAGTGGGATCTTCGGGGAGCTGTTTTTT; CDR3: CASSGIFGELFF
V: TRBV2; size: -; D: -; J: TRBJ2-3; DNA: TGTGCCAGCGTTCTTAGGAGTTCGAGGGATACGCAGTATTTT; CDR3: CASVLRSSRDTQYF
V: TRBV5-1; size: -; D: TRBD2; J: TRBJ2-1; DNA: TGCGCCAGCAGCTTGGATGGAAACGGGAGGCCGAATGAGCAGTTCTTC; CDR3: CASSLDGNGRPNEQFF
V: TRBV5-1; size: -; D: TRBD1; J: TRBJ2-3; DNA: TGCGCCAGCAGAGTCGGGACAGGCGCTAGCACAGATACGCAGTATTTT; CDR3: CASRVGTGASTDTQYF
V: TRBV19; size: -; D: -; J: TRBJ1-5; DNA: TGTGCCAGTAGTCGAGCAGGGCTAAATCAGCCCCAGCATTTT; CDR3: CASSRAGLNQPQHF
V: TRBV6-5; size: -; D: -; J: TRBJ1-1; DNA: TGTGCCAGCAGTTTGTCGAACACTGAAGCTTTCTTT; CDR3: CASSLSNTEAFF
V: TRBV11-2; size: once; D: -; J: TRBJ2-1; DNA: TGTGCCAGCAGCCACGGAGGGAACTCCTACAATGAGCAGTTCTTC; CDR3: CASSHGGNSYNEQFF
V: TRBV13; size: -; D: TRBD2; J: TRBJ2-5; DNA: TGTGCCAGCAGCTTGCGGTACGCGGGAGGGGTCCAAGAGACCCAGTACTTC; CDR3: CASSLRYAGGVQETQYF
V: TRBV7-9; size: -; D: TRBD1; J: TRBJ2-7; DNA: TGTGCCAGCAGCTTCGGGACAGGTCGTAACGAGCAGTACTTC; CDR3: CASSFGTGRNEQYF
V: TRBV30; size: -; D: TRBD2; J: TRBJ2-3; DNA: TGTGCCTGGAGCCTAGCGGGAGGGCGAGGAACGCAGTATTTT; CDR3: CAWSLAGGRGTQYF
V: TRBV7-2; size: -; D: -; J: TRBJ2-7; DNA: TGTGCCAGCAGCTTAGCGGGGGGTAGCGGAAGCTCCTACGAGCAGTACTTC; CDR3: CASSLAGGSGSSYEQYF
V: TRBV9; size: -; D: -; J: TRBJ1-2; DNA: TGTGCCAGCAGCGTAGGTCCCCAACAGGGTTACTATGGCTACACCTTC; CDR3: CASSVGPQQGYYGYTF
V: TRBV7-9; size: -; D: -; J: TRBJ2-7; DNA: TGTGCCAGCAGCTTTAGCCCGGTCCCCTACGAGCAGTACTTC; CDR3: CASSFSPVPYEQYF
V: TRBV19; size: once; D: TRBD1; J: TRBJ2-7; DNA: TGTGCCAGTAGTTCCGTCAGGGACGAGACAGGGTCCTTCGAGCAGTACTTC; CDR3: CASSSVRDETGSFEQYF
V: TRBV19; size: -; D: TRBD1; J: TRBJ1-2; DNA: TGTGCCAGTAGGACAGGGCCTAACTATGGCTACACCTTC; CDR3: CASRTGPNYGYTF
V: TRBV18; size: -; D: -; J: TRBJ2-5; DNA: TGTGCCAGCGGAAGGGAGACCCAGTACTTC; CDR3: CASGRETQYF